The sequence of this T cell receptor beta chain was determined in a study of blood T cells in healthy people across ages. General study points: Higher diversity, along with more naive CD4+ cells, distinguished long-lived donors from aged donors.

Next came a second PCR, run for roughly 6 to 11 cycles, which used a sample-barcoded 5' primer along with a J-beta primer mix. Paired-end reads containing CDR3 totaled no fewer than 2.5 million for each sample. One entry per CDR3 protein results from TCRdb running MiXCR on the 5' RACE reads. The sample contains hundreds of thousands of distinct CDR3 sequences, roughly 50% of which appear only once. J gave up 2 bases and V 4 bases, and 5 bases lay outside the gene matches. The CDR3 loop spans 14 amino acids. Germline-derived CDR1 and CDR2 are ENHRY and SYGVKD. This clonotype appeared a few times. Its antigen is undetermined.

The rearrangement joins TRBV10-3 to TRBJ2-7; 7 bases fit TRBD1. The origin of this receptor is a man aged 35-49 years in good health. Sequenced material: blood. CDR3 sequence reads: CAISGTDRAYEQYF. CDR3 nucleotides: TGTGCCATCAGTGGGACTGACAGGGCCTACGAGCAGTACTTC.